These 17 T cell receptor beta chains came from one sample sequenced in a study of cytomegalovirus exposure and HLA in healthy donors (dated by TCRdb to 2016 to 2017). Receptors were amplified or captured by the immunoSEQ multiplex PCR assay. For the multiplex PCR, a mixture combining 60 forward primers for TCR Vbeta segments and 13 reverse primers for TCR Jbeta segments was used. The immuneACCESS repertoire file appears here via TCRdb, limited to in-frame rearrangements. These files lack a portion of the clones; in checked studies, under half of the deficit traces to unresolved V genes, and the cause of the others is not known. The table for this sample lists approximately 110,000 clones. Jointly, the top ten make up about 0.59% of the sample. The specimen was PBMCs. These receptor sequences come from a middle-aged man in good health and CMV-seronegative.

The J gene is TRBJ2-7, the V gene TRBV29-1, with 12 bases that match TRBD1. Trimming at V came to 5 bases and at J to 1 base, leaving 9 bases not matched to a gene. This CDR3 region has 16 residues. CDR1 SQVTM and CDR2 ANQGSEA come from the germline V gene. The DNA of the CDR3 is TGCAGCGTTTTAGGGACAGGGGGCGTCTGGTCCTACGAGCAGTACTTC. It specifies CSVLGTGGVWSYEQYF.

This rearrangement joins TRBV4-3 to TRBJ1-4; 10 bases map to TRBD1. This CDR3 is 16 amino acids long. Germline CDR1 is LGHNA and CDR2 is YSLEER. V lost 1 base, J lost 8 bases, and 7 bases stayed unmatched. CDR3 in DNA: TGCGCCAGCAGCCAAGCACGGACAGGGGGTAGGGAAAAACTGTTTTTT. Encoded protein: CASSQARTGGREKLFF.

The rearrangement links TRBV18 to TRBJ1-5; D is ambiguous. Germline CDR1 reads KGHSH; CDR2 reads LQKENI. Deletions cut 3 bases from V and 0 bases from J, with 9 bases between. This CDR3 has 15 residues. The CDR3: CASSPTADSNQPQHF. The DNA of the CDR3 is TGTGCCAGCTCACCCACAGCGGATAGCAATCAGCCCCAGCATTTT.

The V and J genes are TRBV30 and TRBJ2-7, with 9 bases lining up with TRBD1. J lost 5 bases, V lost 4 bases, and 6 bases had no gene match. The CDR3 is 13 residues long. CDR1 and CDR2 from the germline V gene are GTSNPN and SVGIG (reference sequence). The CDR3 region has the DNA TGTGCCTGGAAAACGGACAGGGGCCACGAGCAGTACTTC. It encodes CAWKTDRGHEQYF.

This sequence joins TRBV6-5 and TRBJ2-7, with 9 bases identical to TRBD1. The length of the CDR3 is 15 residues. J lost 1 base, V lost 2 bases, and 3 bases had no gene match. The germline gives CDR1 MNHEY, CDR2 SVGAGI. CDR3 nucleotides: TGTGCCAGCAGTTACGTGGGACAGGGATCCTACGAGCAGTACTTC. It codes for CASSYVGQGSYEQYF.

As concerns this clone: Other DNA sequences in this sample translate to the same CDR3. The chain recombines TRBV6-5 with TRBJ2-7; D perhaps matches TRBD1 (6 bases). V lost 6 bases, J lost 7 bases, and 22 bases lay in between. CDR3 length: 15 amino acids. Germline CDR1 is MNHEY and CDR2 is SVGAGI. The CDR3 reads CASSPWDTKVGEQYF. In DNA, the CDR3 is TGTGCCAGCAGCCCCTGGGACACAAAGGTGGGGGAGCAGTACTTC.

The chain's CDR3 is CAAWTGGYQPQHF. DNA for the CDR3: TGTGCCGCCTGGACAGGGGGCTATCAGCCCCAGCATTTT. The chain combines TRBV19 with TRBJ1-5; 11 nucleotides align to TRBD1. Trimming cost V 11 bases and J 5 bases; bases outside gene matches: 5. Germline CDR1 reads LNHDA; CDR2 reads SQIVND (reference sequence). The CDR3 sequence is 13 residues long.

Concerning this clone itself: Distinct nucleotide sequences in the sample also encode this CDR3. The V and J genes are TRBV5-1 and TRBJ2-7; 12 bases agree with TRBD2. Germline trimming cut 5 bases from V and 7 bases from J; bases unmatched to any gene: 7. The CDR3 is made up of 14 amino acids. CDR1 SGHRS and CDR2 YFSETQ come from the germline V gene. Written as DNA, the CDR3 is TGCGCCAGCAGACCGGGACTAGCGGGCCTAGAGCAGTACTTC. It encodes CASRPGLAGLEQYF.

The chain joins TRBV5-6 to TRBJ1-1, with 7 bases identical to TRBD1. The V gene end was trimmed by 4 bases and the J gene end by 5 bases; junction bases not matched to a gene: 11. The CDR3 loop spans 15 amino acids. Germline V gives CDR1 SGHDT, CDR2 YYEEEE. CDR3 in amino acids: CASSALTGINTEAFF. CDR3 DNA sequence: TGTGCCAGCAGCGCGTTGACAGGGATAAATACTGAAGCTTTCTTT.

With respect to this clone: This same CDR3 is encoded by further DNA sequences in the sample. V is TRBV9 and J is TRBJ2-3, with D unclear. Trimming took off 0 bases at V and 0 bases at J, with 5 bases between the two ends. The length of the CDR3 is 14 residues. Germline lookup yields CDR1 SGDLS and CDR2 YYNGEE. The CDR3 loop reads CASSVAGSTDTQYF. The CDR3 DNA reads TGTGCCAGCAGCGTAGCCGGGAGCACAGATACGCAGTATTTT. Full variable domain (missing parts from reference TRBV9 and TRBJ2-3): DSGVTQTPKHLITATGQRVTLRCSPRSGDLSVYWYQQSLDQGLQFLIQYYNGEERAKGNILERFSAQQFPDLHSELNLSSLELGDSALYFCASSVAGSTDTQYFGPGTRLTVL.

The V call is TRBV11-2, the J call TRBJ2-7; D might be TRBD1 (5 bases). The V gene's germline CDR1 is SGHAT and CDR2 FQNNGV. The V gene lost 5 bases and the J gene lost 4 bases, with 18 bases spanning the gap. The CDR3 consists of 15 residues. The CDR3 spells CASSQGRDTTYEQYF. DNA for the CDR3: TGTGCCAGCAGCCAGGGTAGAGACACTACTTACGAGCAGTACTTC.

The V gene is TRBV5-1, the J gene TRBJ2-5; 9 bases fit TRBD2. From germline, CDR1 is SGHRS and CDR2 YFSETQ. This CDR3 region has 16 residues. V trimming: 2 bases; J trimming: 4 bases; junction bases outside the gene matches: 9. The CDR3 here is CASSFTAGGPVETQYF. CDR3 in DNA: TGCGCCAGCAGCTTTACGGCGGGAGGGCCCGTAGAGACCCAGTACTTC.

Comments on this clone: Other DNA sequences in this specimen translate into the identical CDR3. The CDR3 DNA sequence: TGTGCCAGCTCACCATCAGGGGGATACGAGCAGTACTTC. This translates into CASSPSGGYEQYF. The rearrangement joins TRBV18 to TRBJ2-7; TRBD1 matches at 7 bases. With V trimmed by 2 bases and J by 4 bases, 2 bases remained unmatched. This CDR3 is 13 amino acids long. In germline, CDR1 is KGHSH, CDR2 LQKENI. Filled out from reference TRBV18 and TRBJ2-7, the complete variable domain reads NAGVMQNPRHLVRRRGQEARLRCSPMKGHSHVYWYRQLPEEGLKFMVYLQKENIIDESGMPKERFSAEFPKEGPSILRIQQVVRGDSAAYFCASSPSGGYEQYFGPGTRLTVT.

CDR3 bases: TGCAGCGTTGTTCCCGCGGCCGCCATCGGTGGCTACACCTTC. Protein sequence: CSVVPAAAIGGYTF. The chain is built from TRBV29-1 and TRBJ1-2, with unresolved D. V dropped 4 bases and J dropped 7 bases, with 19 bases sitting between them. The CDR3 runs to 14 residues. Per germline, CDR1 SQVTM and CDR2 ANQGSEA.

This chain uses TRBV4-2 with TRBJ2-7; 13 nucleotides match TRBD2. Trimming cost V 1 base and J 1 base; bases outside gene matches: 4. The CDR3 contains 17 residues. CDR1 is LGHNA, CDR2 YNFKEQ, per germline. CDR3 sequence (DNA): TGTGCCAGCAGCCAAGGACTAGCGGGAGGCCAATCCTACGAGCAGTACTTC. The encoded protein is CASSQGLAGGQSYEQYF.

This rearrangement joins TRBV11-2 to TRBJ1-1; a weak D match, TRBD1 (5 bases). The CDR3 is made up of 14 amino acids. From germline, CDR1 is SGHAT and CDR2 FQNNGV. The V and J ends lost 1 base and 3 bases respectively, with 9 bases between them. CDR3 nucleotide sequence: TGTGCCAGCAGCTTAGCGGGGGGATACACTGAAGCTTTCTTT. Translation gives CASSLAGGYTEAFF.

The chain links TRBV2 to TRBJ2-3; 7 bases align to TRBD1. Germline CDR1 reads SNHLY; CDR2 reads FYNNEI. The V segment lost 7 bases and the J segment 2 bases; nucleotides outside the gene matches: 9. CDR3 length: 15 amino acids. DNA of the CDR3: TGTGCCAGCACCGACAGGGCCGGGATCACAGATACGCAGTATTTT. It yields the protein CASTDRAGITDTQYF. Using reference TRBV2 and TRBJ2-3 for the parts outside the CDR3, the full variable domain is EPEVTQTPSHQVTQMGQEVILRCVPISNHLYFYWYRQILGQKVEFLVSFYNNEISEKSEIFDDQFSVERPDGSNFTLKIRSTKLEDSAMYFCASTDRAGITDTQYFGPGTRLTVL.